The present TCR beta chain was sequenced within a study of metastatic and nonmetastatic thyroid tumors. TCRdb re-processed the PCR reads through MiXCR. The table shows roughly 30,000 clones, with roughly 18% occurring only once. There were no patients who had received any treatment before thyroid surgery. This clone was seen repeatedly, ten times or more. This CDR3 is 11 amino acids long. Germline assignment: CDR1 SGHAT and CDR2 FQNNGV. V shed 5 bases and J shed 4 bases, with 6 bases lying between them. The origin of this receptor is a female donor with papillary thyroid cancer or a benign thyroid nodule (not recorded which). Some clones in this sample may be carry-over from other donors' samples. The V call is TRBV11-2, the J call TRBJ2-7, with no clear D. Sequenced: blood. The CDR3 DNA reads as TGTGCCAGCAGCGCTCCATACGAGCAGTACTTC. Protein product: CASSAPYEQYF.